This TCR beta chain was captured in a study of blood T cell repertoires in COVID-19. Background on the study: There were acute and convalescent COVID-19 samples, and they came from the United States, Italy and Spain. Nucleic acid was either cDNA or gDNA, and it came from T cells, B-cell-depleted T cells, or PBMCs.

This CDR3 is 17 amino acids long. V lost 5 bases and J lost 1; bases outside the gene matches: 4. The germline V gene has CDR1 SGHAT and CDR2 FQNNGV. In the original workflow: Estimation of nucleated cell counts was performed using reference gene primer amplification. Here immunoSEQ multiplex PCR was the method, and the copy in TCRdb shows in-frame clones only, minus some. The DNA was the basis for D and trimming; V, J and clone size are from that table. In the table there are about 230,000 clones, more than 75% of which are singletons. Patients in Seattle were enrolled during active infection, then followed longitudinally.

The source material was peripheral blood. The chain employs TRBV11-2 and TRBJ2-6, with 11 nucleotides matching TRBD1. The sequence derives from a man aged 45-65 years with COVID-19, enrolled during active disease. The CDR3 DNA reads TGTGCCAGCAGCCTAGGGGACAGGGGGTCTGGGGCCAACGTCCTGACTTTC. Translation: CASSLGDRGSGANVLTF.